This T cell receptor beta chain was identified during a study of identical twins. General study findings and limits: Models underestimated how often monozygotic twins shared out-of-frame TCR alpha.

MiXCR was run by TCRdb on the 5' RACE reads, yielding one entry per CDR3 protein. In the table there are 200,000 to 250,000 distinct CDR3 sequences, more than 9% of which are singletons. This CDR3 contains 15 residues. The V and J ends lost 5 bases and 6 bases, in that order; junction bases with no gene match: 12. The germline V gene has CDR1 SGHTA and CDR2 FQGNSA. This clonotype was found many times. What it binds is unknown. The sequenced sample consisted of memory T cells sorted from blood. The V gene is TRBV7-2, the J gene TRBJ2-7; TRBD1 matches 8 bases. This receptor was taken from a man between 45 and 60 years old in good health. The CDR3 spells CASSRRTGRSPEQYF. The CDR3, as DNA: TGTGCCAGCAGCCGGAGGACAGGGAGATCTCCCGAGCAGTACTTC. Full variable domain (missing parts from reference TRBV7-2 and TRBJ2-7): GAGVSQSPSNKVTEKGKDVELRCDPISGHTALYWYRQSLGQGLEFLIYFQGNSAPDKSGLPSDRFSAERTGGSVSTLTIQRTQQEDSAVYLCASSRRTGRSPEQYFGPGTRLTVT.